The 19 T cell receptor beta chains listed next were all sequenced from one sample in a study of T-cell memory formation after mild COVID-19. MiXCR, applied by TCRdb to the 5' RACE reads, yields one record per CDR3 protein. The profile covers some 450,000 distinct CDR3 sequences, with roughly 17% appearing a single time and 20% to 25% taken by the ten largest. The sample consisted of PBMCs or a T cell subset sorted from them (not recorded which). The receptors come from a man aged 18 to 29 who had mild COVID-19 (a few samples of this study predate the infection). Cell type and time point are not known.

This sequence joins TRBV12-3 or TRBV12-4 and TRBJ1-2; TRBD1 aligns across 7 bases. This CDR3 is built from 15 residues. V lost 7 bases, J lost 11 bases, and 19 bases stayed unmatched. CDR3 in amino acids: CASTDTTGAWQGYTF. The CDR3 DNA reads TGTGCCAGCACCGATACAACAGGGGCCTGGCAAGGGTACACCTTC.

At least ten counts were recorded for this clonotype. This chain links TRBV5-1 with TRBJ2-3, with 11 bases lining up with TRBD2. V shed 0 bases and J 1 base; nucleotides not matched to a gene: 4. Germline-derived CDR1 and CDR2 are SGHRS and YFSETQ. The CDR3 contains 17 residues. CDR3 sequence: CASSLASGGLRTDTQYF. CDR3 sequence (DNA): TGCGCCAGCAGCTTGGCTAGCGGGGGGCTCCGCACAGATACGCAGTATTTT.

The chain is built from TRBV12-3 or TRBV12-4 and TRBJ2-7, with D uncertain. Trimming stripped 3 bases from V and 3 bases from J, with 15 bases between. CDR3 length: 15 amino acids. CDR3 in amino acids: CASSFGSLAYYEQYV. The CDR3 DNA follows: TGTGCCAGCAGTTTCGGCAGTTTGGCCTACTACGAGCAGTACGTC.

This chain's CDR3 is CASRHRSDPYNEQFF. CDR3 coding DNA: TGTGCCAGCAGACACAGAAGCGACCCCTACAATGAGCAGTTCTTC. The V gene is TRBV4-2, the J gene TRBJ2-1; D uncertain. Looked up from germline, CDR1 is LGHNA and CDR2 is YNFKEQ. The CDR3 extends over 15 amino acids. V was trimmed by 6 bases and J by 2 bases, leaving 14 bases between them.

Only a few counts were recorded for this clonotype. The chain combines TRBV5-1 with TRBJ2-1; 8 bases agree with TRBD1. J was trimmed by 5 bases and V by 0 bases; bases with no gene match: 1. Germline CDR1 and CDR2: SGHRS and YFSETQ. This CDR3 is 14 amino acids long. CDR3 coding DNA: TGCGCCAGCAGCTTGGACAGGGGGAACAATGAGCAGTTCTTC. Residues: CASSLDRGNNEQFF.

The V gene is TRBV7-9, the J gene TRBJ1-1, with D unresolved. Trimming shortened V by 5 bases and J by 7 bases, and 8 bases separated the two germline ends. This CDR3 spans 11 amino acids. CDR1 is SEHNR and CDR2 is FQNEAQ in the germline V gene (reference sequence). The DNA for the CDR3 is TGTGCCAGCAGCGCCCCACGTGAAGCTTTCTTT. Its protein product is CASSAPREAFF. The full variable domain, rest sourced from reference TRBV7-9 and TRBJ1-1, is DTGVSQNPRHKITKRGQNVTFRCDPISEHNRLYWYRQTLGQGPEFLTYFQNEAQLEKSRLLSDRFSAERPKGSFSTLEIQRTEQGDSAMYLCASSAPREAFFGQGTRLTVV.

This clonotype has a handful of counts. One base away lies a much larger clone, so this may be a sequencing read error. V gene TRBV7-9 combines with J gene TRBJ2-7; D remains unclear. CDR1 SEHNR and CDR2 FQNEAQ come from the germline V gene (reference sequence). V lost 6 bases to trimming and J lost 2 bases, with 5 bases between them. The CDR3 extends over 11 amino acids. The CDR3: CASSYAYEQYF. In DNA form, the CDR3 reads TGTGCCAGCAGTTACGCCTACGAGCAGTACTTC.

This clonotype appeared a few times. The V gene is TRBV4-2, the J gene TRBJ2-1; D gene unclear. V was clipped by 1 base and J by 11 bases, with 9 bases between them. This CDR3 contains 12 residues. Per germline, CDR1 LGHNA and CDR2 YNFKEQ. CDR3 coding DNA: TGTGCCAGCAGCCAAGGTTGGCTGCAGCAGTTCTTC. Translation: CASSQGWLQQFF.

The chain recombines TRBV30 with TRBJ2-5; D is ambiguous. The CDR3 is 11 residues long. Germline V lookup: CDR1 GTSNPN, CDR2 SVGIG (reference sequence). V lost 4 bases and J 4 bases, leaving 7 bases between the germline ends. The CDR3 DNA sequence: TGTGCCTGGACCAGTCGAGAGACCCAGTACTTC. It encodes CAWTSRETQYF.

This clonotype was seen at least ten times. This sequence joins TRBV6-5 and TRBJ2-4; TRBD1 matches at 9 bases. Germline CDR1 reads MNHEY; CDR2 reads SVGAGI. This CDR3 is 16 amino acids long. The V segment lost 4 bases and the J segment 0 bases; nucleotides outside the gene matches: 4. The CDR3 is CASSSTGGLAKNIQYF. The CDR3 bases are TGTGCCAGCAGTTCCACAGGGGGCCTAGCCAAAAACATTCAGTACTTC.

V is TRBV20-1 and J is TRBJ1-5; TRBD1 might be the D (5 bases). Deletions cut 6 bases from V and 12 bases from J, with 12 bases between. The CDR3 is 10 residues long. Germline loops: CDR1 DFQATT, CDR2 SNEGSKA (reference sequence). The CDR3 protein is CSALSGRQHF. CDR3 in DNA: TGCAGTGCCCTCTCGGGGCGCCAGCATTTT.

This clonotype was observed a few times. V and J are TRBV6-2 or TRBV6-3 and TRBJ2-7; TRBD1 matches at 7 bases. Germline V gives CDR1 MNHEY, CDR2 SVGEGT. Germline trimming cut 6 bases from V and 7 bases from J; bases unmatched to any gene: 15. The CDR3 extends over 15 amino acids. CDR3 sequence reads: CASSHTGDALREQYF. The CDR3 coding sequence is TGTGCCAGCAGCCACACAGGGGATGCCCTGCGGGAGCAGTACTTC.

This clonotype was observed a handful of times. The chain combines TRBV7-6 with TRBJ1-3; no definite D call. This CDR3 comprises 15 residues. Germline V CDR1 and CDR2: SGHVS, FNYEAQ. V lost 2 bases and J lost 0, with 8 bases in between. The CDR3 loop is CASSLYAFSGNTIYF. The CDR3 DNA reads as TGTGCCAGCAGCTTATATGCATTCTCTGGAAACACCATATATTTT. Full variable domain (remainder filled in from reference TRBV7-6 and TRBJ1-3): GAGVSQSPRYKVTKRGQDVALRCDPISGHVSLYWYRQALGQGPEFLTYFNYEAQQDKSGLPNDRFSAERPEGSISTLTIQRTEQRDSAMYRCASSLYAFSGNTIYFGEGSWLTVV.

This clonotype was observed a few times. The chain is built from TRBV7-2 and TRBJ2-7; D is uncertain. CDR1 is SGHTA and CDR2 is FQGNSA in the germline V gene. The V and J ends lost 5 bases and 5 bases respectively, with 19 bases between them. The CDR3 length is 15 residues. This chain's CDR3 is CASSDRKTGLDEQYF. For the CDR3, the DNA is TGTGCCAGCAGCGACCGCAAAACCGGGTTGGACGAGCAGTACTTC.

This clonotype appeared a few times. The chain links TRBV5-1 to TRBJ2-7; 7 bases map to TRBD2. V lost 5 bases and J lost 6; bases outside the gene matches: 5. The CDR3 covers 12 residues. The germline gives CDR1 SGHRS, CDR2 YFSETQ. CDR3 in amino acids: CASRPREGEQYF. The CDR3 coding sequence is TGCGCCAGCAGGCCCAGGGAGGGCGAGCAGTACTTC.

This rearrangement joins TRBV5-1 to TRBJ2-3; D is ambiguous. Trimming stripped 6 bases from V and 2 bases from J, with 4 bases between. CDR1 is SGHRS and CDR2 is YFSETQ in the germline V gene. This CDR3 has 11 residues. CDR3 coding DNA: TGCGCCAGCAAGATCACAGATACGCAGTATTTT. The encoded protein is CASKITDTQYF.

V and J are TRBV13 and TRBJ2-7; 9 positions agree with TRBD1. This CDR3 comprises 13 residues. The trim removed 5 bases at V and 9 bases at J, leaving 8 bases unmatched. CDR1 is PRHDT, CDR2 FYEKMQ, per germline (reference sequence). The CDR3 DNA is TGTGCCAGCAGCGGGGACAGGGTGGCGAGGCAGTACTTC. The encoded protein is CASSGDRVARQYF. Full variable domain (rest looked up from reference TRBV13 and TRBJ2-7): AAGVIQSPRHLIKEKRETATLKCYPIPRHDTVYWYQQGPGQDPQFLISFYEKMQSDKGSIPDRFSAQQFSDYHSELNMSSLELGDSALYFCASSGDRVARQYFGPGTRLTVT.

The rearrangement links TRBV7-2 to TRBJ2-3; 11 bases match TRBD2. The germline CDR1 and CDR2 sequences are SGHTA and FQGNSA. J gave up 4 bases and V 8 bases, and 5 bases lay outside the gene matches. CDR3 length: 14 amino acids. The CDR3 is CASLSGGAADTQYF. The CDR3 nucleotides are TGTGCCAGCCTTAGCGGGGGGGCCGCAGATACGCAGTATTTT.

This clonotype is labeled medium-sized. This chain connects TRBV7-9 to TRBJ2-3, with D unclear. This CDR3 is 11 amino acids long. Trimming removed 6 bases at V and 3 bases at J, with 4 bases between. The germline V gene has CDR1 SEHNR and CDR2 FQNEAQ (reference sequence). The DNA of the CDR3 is TGTGCCAGCAGTTTAACAGATACGCAGTATTTT. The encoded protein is CASSLTDTQYF.